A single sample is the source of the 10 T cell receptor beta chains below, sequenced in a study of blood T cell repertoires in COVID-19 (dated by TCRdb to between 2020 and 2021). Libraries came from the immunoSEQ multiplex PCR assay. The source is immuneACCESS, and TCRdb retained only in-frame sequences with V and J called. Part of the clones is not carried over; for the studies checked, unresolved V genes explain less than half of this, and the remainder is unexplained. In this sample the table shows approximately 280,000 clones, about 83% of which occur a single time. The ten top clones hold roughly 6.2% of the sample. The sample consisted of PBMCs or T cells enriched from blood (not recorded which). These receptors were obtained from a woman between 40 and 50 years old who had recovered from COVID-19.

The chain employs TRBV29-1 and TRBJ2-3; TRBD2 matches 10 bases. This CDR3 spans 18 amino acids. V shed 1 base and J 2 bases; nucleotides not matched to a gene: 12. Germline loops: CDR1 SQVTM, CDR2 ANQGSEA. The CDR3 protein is CSVEAGRLAGKFTDTQYF. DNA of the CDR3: TGCAGCGTTGAAGCCGGCAGACTAGCGGGCAAATTCACAGATACGCAGTATTTT.

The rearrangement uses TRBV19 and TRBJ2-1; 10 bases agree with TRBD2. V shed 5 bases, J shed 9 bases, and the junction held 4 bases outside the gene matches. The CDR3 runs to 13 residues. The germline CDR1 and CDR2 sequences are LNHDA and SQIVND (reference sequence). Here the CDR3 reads CASSLAGAAEQFF. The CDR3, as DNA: TGTGCCAGTAGTCTAGCGGGAGCTGCTGAGCAGTTCTTC.

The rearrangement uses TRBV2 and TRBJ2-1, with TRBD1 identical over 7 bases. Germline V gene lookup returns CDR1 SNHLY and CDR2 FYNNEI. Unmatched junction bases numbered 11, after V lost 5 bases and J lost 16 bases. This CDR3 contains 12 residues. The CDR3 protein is CASSNSRDRRFF. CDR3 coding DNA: TGTGCCAGCAGTAACTCCCGGGACAGAAGATTCTTC.

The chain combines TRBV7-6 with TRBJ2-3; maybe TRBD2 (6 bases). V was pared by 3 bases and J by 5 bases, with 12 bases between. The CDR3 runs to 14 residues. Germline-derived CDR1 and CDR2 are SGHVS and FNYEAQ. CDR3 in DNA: TGTGCCAGCAGCTTGCCTATGCGGGGAGATACGCAGTATTTT. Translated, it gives CASSLPMRGDTQYF.

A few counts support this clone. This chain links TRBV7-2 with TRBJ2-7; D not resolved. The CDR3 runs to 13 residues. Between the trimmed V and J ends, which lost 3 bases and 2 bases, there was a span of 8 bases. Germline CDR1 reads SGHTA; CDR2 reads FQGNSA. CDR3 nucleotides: TGTGCCAGCAGCTTGAGCCCTACCTACGAGCAGTACTTC. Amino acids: CASSLSPTYEQYF.

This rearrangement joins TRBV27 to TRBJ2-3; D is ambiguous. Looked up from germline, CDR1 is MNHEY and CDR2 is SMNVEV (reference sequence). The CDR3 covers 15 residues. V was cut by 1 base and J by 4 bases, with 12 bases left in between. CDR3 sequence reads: CASSLFPGSADTQYF. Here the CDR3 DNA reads TGTGCCAGCAGTTTATTCCCAGGATCTGCAGATACGCAGTATTTT.

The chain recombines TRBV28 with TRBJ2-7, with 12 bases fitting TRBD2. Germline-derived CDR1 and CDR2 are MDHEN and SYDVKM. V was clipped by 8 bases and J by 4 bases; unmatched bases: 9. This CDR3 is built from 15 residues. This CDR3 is CASSPRGTSGYEQYF. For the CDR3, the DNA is TGTGCCAGCTCCCCCCGGGGGACTAGCGGGTACGAGCAGTACTTC.

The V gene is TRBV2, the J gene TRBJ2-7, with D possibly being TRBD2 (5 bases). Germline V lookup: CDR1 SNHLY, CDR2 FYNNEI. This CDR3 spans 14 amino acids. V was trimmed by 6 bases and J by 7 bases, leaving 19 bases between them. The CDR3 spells CASSDGFEGREQYF. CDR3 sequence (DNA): TGTGCCAGCAGCGATGGGTTTGAGGGAAGAGAGCAGTACTTC.

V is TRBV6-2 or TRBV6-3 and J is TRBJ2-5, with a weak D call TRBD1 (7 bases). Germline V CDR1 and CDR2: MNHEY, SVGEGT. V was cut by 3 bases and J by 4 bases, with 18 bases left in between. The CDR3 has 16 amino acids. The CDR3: CASSYLEGTALETQYF. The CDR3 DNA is TGTGCCAGCAGTTATCTGGAGGGGACAGCCCTAGAGACCCAGTACTTC.

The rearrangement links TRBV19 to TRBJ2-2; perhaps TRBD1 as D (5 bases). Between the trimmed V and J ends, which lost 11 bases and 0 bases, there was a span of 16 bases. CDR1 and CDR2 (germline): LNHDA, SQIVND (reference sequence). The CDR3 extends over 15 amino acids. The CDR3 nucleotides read TGTGCCTCAAAGGGGCGGAATGCGAACACCGGGGAGCTGTTTTTT. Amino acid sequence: CASKGRNANTGELFF.